The 6 T cell receptor beta chains presented below share a single source sample, sequenced in a study of siplizumab effects on memory and regulatory T cells. TCRdb's table, derived via immunoSEQ multiplex PCR, lists solely in-frame clones and lacks some. The table lists about 69,000 clones, approximately 88% of them singletons. Sequencing was performed on Tregs sorted from blood. These receptors came from a human donor in good health.

V usage is TRBV9 and J usage is TRBJ2-3; tentatively, D is TRBD1 (6 bases). Germline loops: CDR1 SGDLS, CDR2 YYNGEE. Trimming took 3 bases from V and 2 from J, leaving 10 bases between them. The CDR3 spans 14 residues. CDR3 residues: CASSAGHTTDTQYF. In DNA form, the CDR3 reads TGTGCCAGCAGCGCGGGACATACCACAGATACGCAGTATTTT.

This chain uses TRBV5-6 with TRBJ1-1; 8 bases fit TRBD1. The CDR3 contains 14 residues. Per germline, CDR1 SGHDT and CDR2 YYEEEE. Trimming removed 4 bases from V and 4 bases from J; junction bases left unmatched: 6. In DNA, the CDR3 is TGTGCCAGCAGCGTCGCGGACAGGGCCACTGAAGCTTTCTTT. It yields the protein CASSVADRATEAFF.

This sequence joins TRBV2 and TRBJ2-3, with D uncertain. The CDR3 is 15 amino acids. CDR1 is SNHLY and CDR2 is FYNNEI in the germline V gene. The ends were cut back, 2 bases at V and 3 bases at J, with 12 bases in the middle. CDR3 protein: CASSEIFPVTDTQYF. In DNA, the CDR3 is TGTGCCAGCAGTGAAATTTTCCCTGTTACAGATACGCAGTATTTT.

The chain joins TRBV14 to TRBJ1-5; TRBD1 is a possible D gene (6 bases). Between the trimmed V and J ends, which lost 1 base and 2 bases, there was a span of 12 bases. The germline V gene encodes CDR1 SGHDN and CDR2 FVKESK. This CDR3 region has 16 residues. The CDR3 DNA reads TGTGCCAGCAGCCAAGCAGGGGTGAGTGGCAATCAGCCCCAGCATTTT. Its translation: CASSQAGVSGNQPQHF.

The CDR3 loop reads CASSLLGNYGYTF. The CDR3 DNA reads as TGCGCCAGCAGCTTGTTGGGTAACTATGGCTACACCTTC. The V gene is TRBV5-1, the J gene TRBJ1-2; D is ambiguous. Between the trimmed V and J ends, which lost 1 base and 1 base, there was a span of 5 bases. Germline lookup yields CDR1 SGHRS and CDR2 YFSETQ. CDR3 length: 13 amino acids.

This clone was detected only once. The V and J genes are TRBV6-6 and TRBJ1-1; the match to TRBD1 covers 8 bases. V lost 4 bases to trimming and J lost 0 bases; unmatched junction nucleotides: 1. The CDR3 runs to 14 residues. Germline CDR1 MNHNY, CDR2 SVGAGI (reference sequence). The CDR3 nucleotides are TGTGCCAGCAGTTCCAGGGGGCTGAACACTGAAGCTTTCTTT. It specifies CASSSRGLNTEAFF.